The TCR beta chain under discussion was sequenced for a study of cytomegalovirus exposure and HLA in healthy donors. Overall study: Most genotyped donors, 81% of about 400, had Caucasian-associated genetic ancestry.

Overall study results and limits: Later analysis indicated greater clonal expansion among HLA-associated TCR beta chains than among equally common other chains. Reportedly, a later analysis found an Asian-associated ancestry cluster had fewer N-insertions than the approximately 700-donor mean. In vitro experiments confirmed that a few CMV-associated chains were specific for CMV antigens.

As for this clone: What it binds is not known.

V lost 5 bases to trimming and J lost 3 bases, with 14 bases between them. Germline CDR1 is MNHEY and CDR2 is SVGAGI. This CDR3 region has 15 residues. Vbeta (60) and Jbeta (13) primers were used in the PCR. Assay: immunoSEQ multiplex PCR; the TCRdb copy retains only in-frame clones and omits some. The sample records about 130,000 clones, 80% being singletons. The clonotype originates from a man aged 40-49 years in good health and CMV-seronegative. Source material: PBMCs. The chain has TRBV6-5 and TRBJ1-5, with D possibly TRBD1 on 5 matching bases. This CDR3 reads CASSLGTGHNQPQHF. The CDR3 nucleotides are TGTGCCAGCAGTCTCGGGACTGGGCACAATCAGCCCCAGCATTTT.